These 4 T cell receptor beta chains share one sample of origin, sequenced in a study of blood T cell repertoires in COVID-19. TCRdb's copy holds only in-frame clones and misses some; the assay was immunoSEQ multiplex PCR. Among 40,000 or so clones listed, around 79% were seen once. The sample consisted of peripheral blood. The receptors stem from a man in his 70s with acute or convalescent COVID-19.

The J gene is TRBJ1-2, the V gene TRBV20-1, with D unclear. There are 11 residues in the CDR3. The germline V gene has CDR1 DFQATT and CDR2 SNEGSKA (reference sequence). The V end was cut by 4 bases, the J end by 7 bases, with 10 bases between. The CDR3 reads CSANTQAGYTF. Here the CDR3 DNA reads TGCAGTGCTAACACGCAGGCTGGCTACACCTTC.

The V gene is TRBV18, the J gene TRBJ2-1, with 10 nucleotides matching TRBD2. This CDR3 is built from 16 residues. The germline V gene encodes CDR1 KGHSH and CDR2 LQKENI. J lost 7 bases, V lost 1 base, and 7 bases had no gene match. Written as DNA, the CDR3 is TGTGCCAGCTCACCACTGGTAGCGGGAGGCAGTAATGAGCAGTTCTTC. Translating it yields CASSPLVAGGSNEQFF.

This clone was recorded once. This rearrangement joins TRBV6-4 to TRBJ1-2; 9 bases align to TRBD1. Germline V lookup: CDR1 MRHNA, CDR2 SNTAGT. This CDR3 spans 14 amino acids. V lost 5 bases and J lost 4; bases outside the gene matches: 5. CDR3 sequence: CASSPTGGSYGYTF. CDR3 sequence (DNA): TGTGCCAGCAGTCCTACAGGGGGCAGCTATGGCTACACCTTC.

The CDR3 DNA reads as TGTGCCAGCAGTGAAGGGCAGGGGGCGGACGAGCAGTACTTC. Translation gives CASSEGQGADEQYF. The chain is built from TRBV2 and TRBJ2-7; 8 nucleotides line up with TRBD1. CDR1 SNHLY and CDR2 FYNNEI come from the germline V gene. The J segment lost 5 bases and the V segment lost 1 base, leaving 4 bases of the junction unmatched. The CDR3 is 14 amino acids.